The 4 T cell receptor beta chains below come from one sample, sequenced in a study of blood T cell repertoires in COVID-19. TCRdb's table, derived via immunoSEQ multiplex PCR, lists solely in-frame clones and lacks some. The sample includes 400,000 to 550,000 clones, 85% to 90% of them seen just once. Material: peripheral blood. The source is a woman younger than 45 with acute or convalescent COVID-19.

This sequence joins TRBV7-9 and TRBJ1-6; 7 positions match TRBD1. V dropped 4 bases and J dropped 3; count of bases not matched to a gene: 9. CDR3 length: 17 residues. The germline V gene encodes CDR1 SEHNR and CDR2 FQNEAQ (reference sequence). The CDR3 nucleotides read TGTGCCAGCAGCTCCGACAGGGTGACCTACTATAATTCACCCCTCCACTTT. Its protein product is CASSSDRVTYYNSPLHF.

The V and J genes are TRBV19 and TRBJ1-5; unclear D gene. There are 14 residues in the CDR3. Deletions cut 4 bases from V and 3 bases from J, with 10 bases between. Per germline, CDR1 LNHDA and CDR2 SQIVND (reference sequence). DNA of the CDR3: TGTGCCAGTAGTAGAAGGGAGGACAATCAGCCCCAGCATTTT. It encodes CASSRREDNQPQHF. Together with reference TRBV19 and TRBJ1-5, the CDR3 gives the full variable domain: DGGITQSPKYLFRKEGQNVTLSCEQNLNHDAMYWYRQDPGQGLRLIYYSQIVNDFQKGDIAEGYSVSREKKESFPLTVTSAQKNPTAFYLCASSRREDNQPQHFGDGTRLSIL.

The rearrangement links TRBV30 to TRBJ2-3; D is uncertain. Germline CDR1 GTSNPN, CDR2 SVGIG (reference sequence). The V gene lost 0 bases and the J gene lost 4 bases, with 5 bases spanning the gap. The CDR3 loop spans 12 amino acids. For the CDR3, the DNA is TGTGCCTGGAGTGTGTCGGCAGATACGCAGTATTTT. Residues: CAWSVSADTQYF.

V is TRBV7-6 and J is TRBJ2-5, with D possibly TRBD2 on 6 matching bases. Germline V gives CDR1 SGHVS, CDR2 FNYEAQ. V was cut by 5 bases and J by 5 bases, with 21 bases left in between. The CDR3 covers 16 residues. The CDR3 region has the DNA TGTGCCAGCAGCGGGGGGTTGGGGGTCTCGGAGGAGACCCAGTACTTC. Translation gives CASSGGLGVSEETQYF.